These 26 T cell receptor beta chains share one sample of origin, sequenced in a study of CD8 T cells in Susac syndrome. Reverse transcription used roughly 0.5 to 1 ug RNA and random hexamers. TCRdb reanalysed the immunoSEQ multiplex PCR reads using MiXCR and keeps one entry per CDR3 protein. The repertoire holds some 130,000 distinct CDR3 sequences, with roughly 94% as singletons. Source material: CD8+ T cells from PBMCs. These receptors were taken from a human donor with Susac syndrome.

The CDR3 DNA follows: TGCAGCGTCGCCGGGACGGCAGCCTACGAGCAGTACTTC. This codes for CSVAGTAAYEQYF. J is TRBJ2-7 and V is TRBV29-1, with D perhaps assigned TRBD1 or TRBD2 (5 bases each). Trimming removed 6 bases from V and 2 bases from J, with 14 bases in between. The CDR3 has 13 residues. Germline V gene data show CDR1 as SQVTM and CDR2 as ANQGSEA.

The V gene is TRBV5-6, the J gene TRBJ2-5; 10 nucleotides align to TRBD2. Losses at the gene ends were 6 bases for V and 3 bases for J; bases not matched to a gene: 5. Germline lookup yields CDR1 SGHDT and CDR2 YYEEEE. This CDR3 spans 14 amino acids. The CDR3 sequence is CASTSGTSEETQYF. Here the CDR3 DNA reads TGTGCCAGCACCTCCGGGACTAGCGAAGAGACCCAGTACTTC.

The chain employs TRBV9 and TRBJ2-2; no firm D call. Germline V CDR1 and CDR2: SGDLS, YYNGEE. This CDR3 is 12 amino acids long. Trimming cost V 4 bases and J 6 bases, with 7 bases left between them. The CDR3 DNA follows: TGTGCCAGCAGCTCGAAGCCCGGGGAGCTGTTTTTT. This sequence encodes CASSSKPGELFF.

The chain recombines TRBV6-1 with TRBJ2-4, with D possibly matching TRBD2 (6 bases). The CDR3 has 15 amino acids. CDR1 and CDR2 from the germline V gene are MNHNS and SASEGT. Trimming pared 3 bases from V and 7 bases from J, leaving 16 bases between. The CDR3 DNA sequence: TGTGCCAGCAGTGATGGAGGGCCCCGCGAGAACATTCAGTACTTC. Amino acid sequence: CASSDGGPRENIQYF.

The genes are TRBV5-1 and TRBJ2-7; possible D gene TRBD2, 5 bases. CDR1 and CDR2 from the germline V gene are SGHRS and YFSETQ. The V end was cut by 4 bases, the J end by 5 bases, with 10 bases between. The CDR3 is 12 residues long. CDR3 sequence (DNA): TGCGCCAGCAGCGGGGAGAGGGACGAGCAGTACTTC. Its protein product is CASSGERDEQYF.

CDR3 in amino acids: CASSQSGETEAFF. The CDR3 coding sequence is TGTGCCAGCAGCCAATCGGGGGAAACTGAAGCTTTCTTT. This rearrangement joins TRBV11-2 to TRBJ1-1, with D perhaps TRBD1 (5 bases). V gave up 5 bases and J gave up 5 bases, with 12 bases separating them. CDR1 is SGHAT, CDR2 FQNNGV, per germline. CDR3 length equals 13 residues. Supplemented by reference TRBV11-2 and TRBJ1-1, the full variable domain reads EAGVAQSPRYKIIEKRQSVAFWCNPISGHATLYWYQQILGQGPKLLIQFQNNGVVDDSQLPKDRFSAERLKGVDSTLKIQPAKLEDSAVYLCASSQSGETEAFFGQGTRLTVV.

This clonotype showed up just once. This chain uses TRBV9 with TRBJ1-2; the D is unclear. The germline V gene has CDR1 SGDLS and CDR2 YYNGEE. The CDR3 loop spans 14 amino acids. Trimming took off 1 base at V and 2 bases at J, with 9 bases between the two ends. The CDR3 coding sequence is TGTGCCAGCAGCGTAAACGGAGTCAACTATGGCTACACCTTC. This sequence encodes CASSVNGVNYGYTF.

The J gene is TRBJ2-1, the V gene TRBV19; TRBD1 is a possible D gene (5 bases). The V end lost 5 bases, the J end lost 12 bases, and 8 bases lay between the germline ends. Germline CDR1 LNHDA, CDR2 SQIVND (reference sequence). The CDR3 totals 10 residues. In nucleotides, the CDR3 is TGTGCCAGTAGTGGCGACAGGCAGTTCTTC. This gives the protein CASSGDRQFF.

This sequence joins TRBV10-2 and TRBJ2-7; tentatively, D is TRBD1 (6 bases). CDR3 length equals 16 residues. The germline gives CDR1 WSHSY, CDR2 SAAADI. V lost 6 bases to trimming and J lost 0 bases, with 18 bases between them. CDR3: CASRAGTLASSYEQYF. The DNA of the CDR3 is TGCGCCAGCAGAGCTGGGACATTGGCTAGCTCCTACGAGCAGTACTTC.

The V call is TRBV11-2, the J call TRBJ2-5; the D call may be TRBD1 or TRBD2 (6 bases each). V lost 7 bases to trimming and J lost 4 bases, with 19 bases between them. This CDR3 region has 15 residues. Germline CDR1 is SGHAT and CDR2 is FQNNGV. The DNA for the CDR3 is TGTGCCAGCATTAGAGGGGGGTTCTATGTAGAGACCCAGTACTTC. Its protein is CASIRGGFYVETQYF. Supplemented by reference TRBV11-2 and TRBJ2-5, the full variable domain reads EAGVAQSPRYKIIEKRQSVAFWCNPISGHATLYWYQQILGQGPKLLIQFQNNGVVDDSQLPKDRFSAERLKGVDSTLKIQPAKLEDSAVYLCASIRGGFYVETQYFGPGTRLLVL.

The chain employs TRBV27 and TRBJ2-2; D is undetermined. The CDR3 contains 13 residues. CDR1 is MNHEY, CDR2 SMNVEV, per germline (reference sequence). The V end was cut by 3 bases, the J end by 3 bases, with 5 bases between. The CDR3 reads CASSLGYTGELFF. CDR3 nucleotide sequence: TGTGCCAGCAGTTTGGGGTACACCGGGGAGCTGTTTTTT.

This clonotype was seen a single time. The chain carries TRBV29-1 and TRBJ1-1; D is uncertain. The CDR3 contains 13 residues. Germline V CDR1 and CDR2: SQVTM, ANQGSEA. V was trimmed by 6 bases and J by 6 bases, leaving 17 bases between them. CDR3 bases: TGCAGCGTAGCACTTGGGATTGGGGCTGAAGCTTTCTTT. This gives the protein CSVALGIGAEAFF.

The chain uses TRBV6-6 and TRBJ1-3; 8 positions match TRBD1. Germline trimming cut 7 bases from V and 6 bases from J; bases unmatched to any gene: 11. The CDR3 consists of 15 residues. Germline CDR1 reads MNHNY; CDR2 reads SVGAGI (reference sequence). The CDR3 is CASTGQGIYPNTIYF. The DNA of the CDR3 is TGTGCCAGCACCGGACAGGGCATTTACCCAAACACCATATATTTT.

This chain connects TRBV6-6 to TRBJ2-7, with D perhaps assigned TRBD1 or TRBD2 (5 bases each). The CDR3 is 13 residues long. CDR1 MNHNY and CDR2 SVGAGI come from the germline V gene (reference sequence). V lost 5 bases, J lost 4 bases, and 12 bases lay in between. The CDR3 region is CASSHGTEYEQYF. The CDR3 DNA follows: TGTGCCAGCAGTCATGGGACGGAGTACGAGCAGTACTTC.

The J gene is TRBJ1-4, the V gene TRBV30; tentative D call: TRBD1 (6 bases). The V and J ends lost 4 bases and 7 bases respectively, with 19 bases between them. This CDR3 comprises 15 residues. Germline assignment: CDR1 GTSNPN and CDR2 SVGIG (reference sequence). The DNA of the CDR3 is TGTGCCTGGACTCCACGGTGGGTAGGGGGTGAAAAACTGTTTTTT. It yields the protein CAWTPRWVGGEKLFF.

This clonotype was picked up one time. The chain couples TRBV5-4 to TRBJ1-2; D call uncertain. The CDR3 is made up of 13 amino acids. Germline V lookup: CDR1 SGHNT, CDR2 YYREEE (reference sequence). The V and J ends lost 7 bases and 8 bases respectively, with 18 bases between them. CDR3 bases: TGTGCCAGCTCAGCTATCGGATCCGGGGGCTACACCTTC. It codes for CASSAIGSGGYTF. Together with reference TRBV5-4 and TRBJ1-2, the CDR3 gives the full variable domain: ETGVTQSPTHLIKTRGQQVTLRCSSQSGHNTVSWYQQALGQGPQFIFQYYREEENGRGNFPPRFSGLQFPNYSSELNVNALELDDSALYLCASSAIGSGGYTFGSGTRLTVV.

This clonotype appeared a single time. The CDR3 DNA follows: TGCAGTGCTAGCCGACAGGGGGCCAACTATGGCTACACCTTC. It encodes CSASRQGANYGYTF. This rearrangement joins TRBV20-1 to TRBJ1-2, with 10 nucleotides matching TRBD1. Germline assignment: CDR1 DFQATT and CDR2 SNEGSKA (reference sequence). This CDR3 has 14 residues. Trimming took 3 bases from V and 2 from J; bases not matched to a gene: 3.

The V and J genes are TRBV5-1 and TRBJ2-1; either TRBD1 or TRBD2 may supply D (6 bases each). The V end was cut by 0 bases, the J end by 2 bases, with 12 bases between. The CDR3 extends over 16 amino acids. Germline V CDR1 and CDR2: SGHRS, YFSETQ. The CDR3 DNA is TGCGCCAGCAGCTTGGAACCGGGGGACACCTACAATGAGCAGTTCTTC. As protein: CASSLEPGDTYNEQFF.

The chain carries TRBV13 and TRBJ2-7; D unresolved. V was cut by 4 bases and J by 1 base, with 11 bases left in between. The CDR3 length is 14 residues. The germline CDR1 and CDR2 sequences are PRHDT and FYEKMQ (reference sequence). DNA of the CDR3: TGTGCCAGCAGCTCCTACGACATGTCCTACGAGCAGTACTTC. The encoded protein is CASSSYDMSYEQYF.

This clonotype was seen only once. CDR3 amino acids: CAWKMSQMNTGELFF. Written as DNA, the CDR3 is TGTGCCTGGAAAATGAGTCAGATGAACACCGGGGAGCTGTTTTTT. The chain is built from TRBV30 and TRBJ2-2; D is unresolved. Per germline, CDR1 GTSNPN and CDR2 SVGIG (reference sequence). This CDR3 has 15 residues. The V gene lost 4 bases and the J gene lost 1 base, with 13 bases spanning the gap.

The chain uses TRBV29-1 and TRBJ2-3; D gene unclear. The CDR3 runs 9 residues. Germline CDR1 SQVTM, CDR2 ANQGSEA. V lost 3 bases, J lost 7 bases, and 2 bases lay in between. The CDR3 DNA sequence: TGCAGCGTTGACAATACGCAGTATTTT. It encodes CSVDNTQYF.

The chain is built from TRBV11-3 and TRBJ2-1, with 8 bases fitting TRBD2. Germline V gene data show CDR1 as SGHNT and CDR2 as YENEEA. There are 15 residues in the CDR3. Trimming cost V 5 bases and J 4 bases; bases outside gene matches: 7. The CDR3 DNA reads TGTGCCAGCAGCCCAGGACTAGCCTCGTACAATGAGCAGTTCTTC. Residues: CASSPGLASYNEQFF. Full variable domain (rest looked up from reference TRBV11-3 and TRBJ2-1): EAGVVQSPRYKIIEKKQPVAFWCNPISGHNTLYWYLQNLGQGPELLIRYENEEAVDDSQLPKDRFSAERLKGVDSTLKIQPAELGDSAVYLCASSPGLASYNEQFFGPGTRLTVL.

J is TRBJ2-1 and V is TRBV15; D gene ambiguous. Germline V gene data show CDR1 as LNHNV and CDR2 as YYDKDF (reference sequence). V was clipped by 1 base and J by 6 bases, with 10 bases between them. The CDR3 sequence is 14 residues long. The CDR3 region is CATSRAGQINEQFF. The DNA of the CDR3 is TGTGCCACCAGCAGAGCTGGGCAGATCAATGAGCAGTTCTTC.

The chain couples TRBV30 to TRBJ1-5; D gene ambiguous. Germline CDR1 and CDR2: GTSNPN and SVGIG (reference sequence). The CDR3 covers 14 residues. V lost 5 bases, J lost 3 bases, and 14 bases lay in between. CDR3 sequence reads: CAWSATGFNQPQHF. The DNA of the CDR3 is TGTGCCTGGTCGGCCACCGGGTTCAATCAGCCCCAGCATTTT.

This clonotype was counted a single time. The J gene is TRBJ2-1, the V gene TRBV29-1; 8 bases agree with TRBD1. This CDR3 contains 15 residues. V dropped 7 bases and J dropped 5; count of bases not matched to a gene: 13. Germline V gene data show CDR1 as SQVTM and CDR2 as ANQGSEA. The CDR3 DNA reads as TGCAGCGCCGGACCCCACCACAGGGGGAACAATGAGCAGTTCTTC. Translation gives CSAGPHHRGNNEQFF.

The CDR3 loop reads CATSRGQENQPQHF. The CDR3 nucleotides read TGTGCCACCAGCAGAGGACAGGAGAATCAGCCCCAGCATTTT. This chain joins TRBV15 and TRBJ1-5, with D maybe TRBD1 (6 bases). This CDR3 region has 14 residues. V was shortened by 1 base and J by 4 bases, with 8 bases between the two germline ends. CDR1 is LNHNV, CDR2 YYDKDF, per germline (reference sequence). Full variable domain (missing parts from reference TRBV15 and TRBJ1-5): DAMVIQNPRYQVTQFGKPVTLSCSQTLNHNVMYWYQQKSSQAPKLLFHYYDKDFNNEADTPDNFQSRRPNTSFCFLDIRSPGLGDTAMYLCATSRGQENQPQHFGDGTRLSIL.